The rows below give T cell receptor beta chains drawn from one sample of a study of monozygotic twins with inflammatory bowel disease. TCRdb reprocessed the 5' RACE reads and stores each CDR3 protein as one record, lacking DNA. Reported are approximately 330,000 distinct CDR3 sequences; the ten largest clones contain 2% to 2.5%. Sequenced: blood. The receptors were gathered from a human donor with ulcerative colitis or Crohn's disease, or a healthy co-twin of an affected twin (not recorded which). Both conserved end residues are part of each CDR3.

v_gene: TRBV28
j_gene: TRBJ2-3
CDR3aa: CASGGFGLAGTDTQYF

v_gene: TRBV5-1
j_gene: TRBJ1-1
CDR3aa: CASSSIQGVNTEAFF

v_gene: TRBV20-1
j_gene: TRBJ2-7
CDR3aa: CSARAFGGGEQYF

v_gene: TRBV3-1
j_gene: TRBJ2-7
CDR3aa: CASMGRGGYEQYF

v_gene: TRBV29-1
j_gene: TRBJ1-1
CDR3aa: CSVDRSAGTEAFF

v_gene: TRBV7-2
j_gene: TRBJ2-1
CDR3aa: CASSLGRMAGPERIEQFF

v_gene: TRBV4-2
j_gene: TRBJ2-7
CDR3aa: CASSQGGGMEGSSEQYF

v_gene: TRBV27
j_gene: TRBJ1-4
CDR3aa: CASRSMGGTNEKLFF

v_gene: TRBV4-3
j_gene: TRBJ2-1
CDR3aa: CASSQDMGQGAFSYNEQFF

v_gene: TRBV10-3
j_gene: TRBJ1-1
CDR3aa: CAISDQNTEAFF

v_gene: TRBV18
j_gene: TRBJ2-1
CDR3aa: CASSPGTRDNEQFF

v_gene: TRBV20-1
j_gene: TRBJ2-5
CDR3aa: CSAREFRRETQYF

v_gene: TRBV27
j_gene: TRBJ2-4
CDR3aa: CASSLWAPLAKNIQYF

v_gene: TRBV6-2/TRBV6-3
j_gene: TRBJ2-4
CDR3aa: CASRLGSNRQGGGIQYF

v_gene: TRBV19
j_gene: TRBJ2-1
CDR3aa: CASTGTGGAYNEQFF

v_gene: TRBV2
j_gene: TRBJ1-1
CDR3aa: CASKQGEQVTAFF

v_gene: TRBV29-1
j_gene: TRBJ1-1
CDR3aa: CSVDEGGRTEAFF

v_gene: TRBV7-8
j_gene: TRBJ2-7
CDR3aa: CASGLVGSHKSYEQYF

v_gene: TRBV6-5
j_gene: TRBJ2-7
CDR3aa: CASSSRSTGVGQYF

v_gene: TRBV5-6
j_gene: TRBJ2-1
CDR3aa: CASSSLIEGTNNEQFF

v_gene: TRBV5-1
j_gene: TRBJ1-3
CDR3aa: CASSLDLGTGNTIYF

v_gene: TRBV20-1
j_gene: TRBJ2-2
CDR3aa: CSARVRSGRSTGELFF

v_gene: TRBV12-3/TRBV12-4
j_gene: TRBJ1-6
CDR3aa: CASSPGQSSYNSPLHF

v_gene: TRBV7-2
j_gene: TRBJ2-5
CDR3aa: CASSLALAGTKTQYF

v_gene: TRBV5-6
j_gene: TRBJ2-5
CDR3aa: CASKRLQETQYF

v_gene: TRBV14
j_gene: TRBJ2-2
CDR3aa: CASSQVGGPGELFF

v_gene: TRBV5-1
j_gene: TRBJ1-1
CDR3aa: CASSSQGRGEAFF

v_gene: TRBV7-2
j_gene: TRBJ1-5
CDR3aa: CASSLGGRESNQPQHF

v_gene: TRBV7-8
j_gene: TRBJ2-3
CDR3aa: CASSALPEAGGKDTQYF

v_gene: TRBV15
j_gene: TRBJ2-1
CDR3aa: CATSRGGQGGYNEQFF

v_gene: TRBV28
j_gene: TRBJ2-7
CDR3aa: CASSGTSGRGYLSYEQYF